This T cell receptor beta chain stems from a study of shared clonotypes between healthy human individuals. Study in general: With ages of 18 to 49, the donors were a couple of women and a few men. Study-level results: Researchers found naive subsets generally carried larger estimated richness than memory subsets. A few donors had around 5% of their naive CD4 clonotypes in common.

The length of the CDR3 is 15 residues. Per germline, CDR1 MNHEY and CDR2 SMNVEV (reference sequence). V was cut by 8 bases and J by 2 bases, with 16 bases left in between. CD4+ cell separation produced CD45RA+ naive and CD45RA-negative memory subsets. This clone was observed many times. Its antigen is as yet unknown. Repertoires were generated with immunoSEQ multiplex PCR, while TCRdb's copy carries only in-frame clones and drops some. The data show 1,100,000 or so clones, around 82% seen once. The TCR sequence derives from a man aged 18 to 35 in good health. Some clones in this sample may be carry-over from other donors' samples. Sequenced: memory CD4+ T cells from PBMCs. The subset is: CD45RA-negative fraction. This chain uses TRBV27 with TRBJ1-3; the D is unclear. CDR3 sequence (DNA): TGTGCCAGCGCCTCCCGGGGAGGAACTGGAAACACCATATATTTT. Translating gives CASASRGGTGNTIYF.